This passage covers 21 T cell receptor beta chains from one sample sequenced in a study of shared clonotypes between healthy human individuals. Only in-frame clones appear in the TCRdb table, and some are missing; sequencing was by immunoSEQ multiplex PCR. The repertoire consists of 1 million to 1.2 million clones, with 60% to 85% occurring once and the leading ten covering over 0.8%. Input material: memory CD4+ T cells from PBMCs. Subset here: CD45RA-negative fraction. The receptors originated from a man younger than 35 in good health. Some clones in this sample may be carry-over from other donors' samples.

Ten or more counts support this clone. The chain recombines TRBV27 with TRBJ2-7, with a weak D call TRBD2 (5 bases). V lost 6 bases and J 1 base, leaving 13 bases between the germline ends. This CDR3 is 14 amino acids long. Germline values: CDR1 MNHEY, CDR2 SMNVEV (reference sequence). The CDR3 bases are TGTGCCAGCAGGAACCCGGGAACTTCCTACGAGCAGTACTTC. This encodes CASRNPGTSYEQYF.

This chain connects TRBV29-1 to TRBJ1-2, with D perhaps matching TRBD1 (5 bases). Germline values: CDR1 SQVTM, CDR2 ANQGSEA. The length of the CDR3 is 12 residues. The V gene lost 2 bases and the J gene lost 5 bases, with 9 bases spanning the gap. As DNA, the CDR3 is TGCAGCGTTGAATGGAGGGGTTATGGCTACACCTTC. Translated: CSVEWRGYGYTF.

The rearrangement joins TRBV7-9 to TRBJ1-2; no firm D call. There are 11 residues in the CDR3. Trimming left V 4 bases short and J 6 bases short, with 6 bases between. The germline V gene encodes CDR1 SEHNR and CDR2 FQNEAQ (reference sequence). For the CDR3, the DNA is TGTGCCAGCAGCTCCCCGGATGGCTACACCTTC. It specifies CASSSPDGYTF.

V is TRBV9 and J is TRBJ1-2; 12 nucleotides agree with TRBD1. The V gene's germline CDR1 is SGDLS and CDR2 YYNGEE. The CDR3 runs to 15 residues. The ends lost 0 bases at V and 8 bases at J; junction bases unmatched: 5. CDR3 protein: CASSVGGTGGEGYTF. CDR3 nucleotides: TGTGCCAGCAGCGTAGGTGGGACAGGGGGCGAGGGCTACACCTTC.

Regarding this clone: A far larger clone is one nucleotide away, so this likely arose from a read error. The V gene is TRBV7-8, the J gene TRBJ2-7; 14 nucleotides line up with TRBD2. The CDR3 runs to 14 residues. The V and J ends lost 5 bases and 5 bases, in that order; junction bases with no gene match: 2. CDR1 is SGHVS, CDR2 FQNEAQ, per germline. Written as DNA, the CDR3 is TGTGCCAGCAGCGGGGGACTAGCGGGAGACGAGCAGTACTTC. Protein product: CASSGGLAGDEQYF.

This clone showed up just a few times. This rearrangement joins TRBV5-1 to TRBJ2-1, with a tentative D call TRBD2 (5 bases). In germline, CDR1 is SGHRS, CDR2 YFSETQ. Trimming took off 0 bases at V and 8 bases at J, with 9 bases between the two ends. This CDR3 contains 13 residues. CDR3 amino acids: CASSLDGKDEQFF. The CDR3 DNA is TGCGCCAGCAGCTTGGACGGGAAGGATGAGCAGTTCTTC.

This chain connects TRBV28 to TRBJ2-1, with 7 positions matching TRBD1. Germline V gene lookup returns CDR1 MDHEN and CDR2 SYDVKM. V was clipped by 5 bases and J by 3 bases; unmatched bases: 4. The CDR3 sequence is 14 residues long. The CDR3 spells CASSTTGVYNEQFF. The CDR3 region has the DNA TGTGCCAGCAGTACTACAGGGGTCTACAATGAGCAGTTCTTC.

The V gene is TRBV7-9, the J gene TRBJ2-3, with 14 bases matching TRBD2. The CDR3 is made up of 17 amino acids. The germline CDR1 and CDR2 sequences are SEHNR and FQNEAQ (reference sequence). Germline trimming cut 5 bases from V and 6 bases from J; bases unmatched to any gene: 10. CDR3 sequence reads: CASSPKGLAGASDTQYF. CDR3 bases: TGTGCCAGCAGCCCAAAGGGACTAGCGGGAGCTTCGGATACGCAGTATTTT.

As for this clone: Other nucleotide sequences in the sample specify the same CDR3. The chain recombines TRBV11-2 with TRBJ2-5, with TRBD2 matching 7 bases. The CDR3 totals 12 residues. Germline loops: CDR1 SGHAT, CDR2 FQNNGV. Germline trimming cut 5 bases from V and 5 bases from J; bases unmatched to any gene: 2. The CDR3 DNA reads TGTGCCAGCAGCGCCGGGGGGGAGACCCAGTACTTC. Translating it yields CASSAGGETQYF. Filled out from reference TRBV11-2 and TRBJ2-5, the complete variable domain reads EAGVAQSPRYKIIEKRQSVAFWCNPISGHATLYWYQQILGQGPKLLIQFQNNGVVDDSQLPKDRFSAERLKGVDSTLKIQPAKLEDSAVYLCASSAGGETQYFGPGTRLLVL.

This chain connects TRBV7-2 to TRBJ2-7; 7 positions agree with TRBD1. Germline V CDR1 and CDR2: SGHTA, FQGNSA. The CDR3 is made up of 14 amino acids. With V trimmed by 4 bases and J by 3 bases, 6 bases remained unmatched. CDR3 amino acids: CASSSRRDSYEQYF. The CDR3, as DNA: TGTGCCAGCAGCTCCCGAAGGGACAGCTACGAGCAGTACTTC.

The V gene is TRBV11-2, the J gene TRBJ2-5; possibly TRBD1 for D (6 bases). The J call is doubtful: the DNA matches TRBJ2-7 better. This CDR3 has 16 residues. Germline assignment: CDR1 SGHAT and CDR2 FQNNGV. The CDR3 protein is CASSLGGRGANSEQYF. The CDR3 DNA reads as TGTGCCAGCAGCTTAGGAGGCAGGGGAGCCAACTCCGAGCAGTACTTC.

This clone showed up just once. The rearrangement links TRBV2 to TRBJ1-4, with TRBD1 identical over 10 bases. The CDR3 covers 15 residues. Germline assignment: CDR1 SNHLY and CDR2 FYNNEI. V was clipped by 3 bases and J by 6 bases; unmatched bases: 4. The CDR3: CASSDFGTGDEKLFF. The CDR3 region has the DNA TGTGCCAGCAGTGATTTCGGGACAGGGGATGAAAAACTGTTTTTT.

This chain joins TRBV9 and TRBJ2-1; no definite D call. The V end lost 0 bases, the J end lost 7 bases, and 11 bases lay between the germline ends. This CDR3 has 14 residues. Per germline, CDR1 SGDLS and CDR2 YYNGEE. CDR3 sequence: CASSVEPVENEQFF. The CDR3 DNA reads as TGTGCCAGCAGCGTAGAGCCAGTAGAAAATGAGCAGTTCTTC.

The chain links TRBV2 to TRBJ2-1; the D gene could be TRBD1 or TRBD2 (5 bases each). The V end was cut by 6 bases, the J end by 9 bases, with 18 bases between. CDR1 is SNHLY and CDR2 is FYNNEI in the germline V gene. CDR3 length equals 14 residues. The CDR3 region is CASSPYGARGEQFF. DNA of the CDR3: TGTGCCAGCAGCCCCTACGGGGCCAGAGGTGAGCAGTTCTTC.

This chain uses TRBV2 with TRBJ2-2; TRBD2 aligns across 14 bases. CDR3 size: 17 residues. The trim removed 6 bases at V and 2 bases at J, leaving 5 bases unmatched. Germline V gene sequence: CDR1 SNHLY, CDR2 FYNNEI. The CDR3 DNA reads as TGTGCCAGCAGAAGACTAGCGGGAGGGCTAAACACCGGGGAGCTGTTTTTT. This encodes CASRRLAGGLNTGELFF.

This sequence joins TRBV19 and TRBJ1-2; D unclear. The V and J ends lost 5 bases and 4 bases respectively, with 17 bases between them. Germline assignment: CDR1 LNHDA and CDR2 SQIVND (reference sequence). The CDR3 has 15 amino acids. The CDR3 loop reads CASSAALASGYGYTF. For the CDR3, the DNA is TGTGCCAGTAGTGCGGCCCTGGCCTCTGGCTATGGCTACACCTTC.

This rearrangement joins TRBV11-3 to TRBJ2-4; D is perhaps TRBD1 (6 bases). The CDR3 consists of 14 residues. The germline V and J ends were trimmed by 5 bases and 6 bases, with 14 bases remaining between them. In germline, CDR1 is SGHNT, CDR2 YENEEA. The CDR3 sequence is CASSTSSQGNIQYF. The CDR3 region has the DNA TGTGCCAGCAGCACGTCTTCACAGGGAAACATTCAGTACTTC. Complete variable domain (other parts from reference TRBV11-3 and TRBJ2-4): EAGVVQSPRYKIIEKKQPVAFWCNPISGHNTLYWYLQNLGQGPELLIRYENEEAVDDSQLPKDRFSAERLKGVDSTLKIQPAELGDSAVYLCASSTSSQGNIQYFGAGTRLSVL.

The V call is TRBV5-1, the J call TRBJ2-7, with D possibly called TRBD1 or TRBD2 (5 bases each). CDR3 length equals 14 residues. Germline V gives CDR1 SGHRS, CDR2 YFSETQ. V gave up 2 bases and J gave up 3 bases, with 12 bases separating them. CDR3 in amino acids: CASSFLGRSYEQYF. In DNA form, the CDR3 reads TGCGCCAGCAGCTTCTTGGGACGGAGCTACGAGCAGTACTTC.

This clone showed up just once. J is TRBJ1-3 and V is TRBV10-3; TRBD1 might be the D (6 bases). Germline lookup yields CDR1 ENHRY and CDR2 SYGVKD. The CDR3 extends over 17 amino acids. V was clipped by 8 bases and J by 0 bases, with 20 bases between them. Here the CDR3 reads CAISTQGSFRSGNTIYF. Here the CDR3 DNA reads TGTGCCATCTCCACACAGGGAAGCTTTCGCTCTGGAAACACCATATATTTT.

The chain carries TRBV28 and TRBJ2-2; D perhaps matches TRBD2 (5 bases). This CDR3 is 16 amino acids long. Germline V lookup: CDR1 MDHEN, CDR2 SYDVKM. The germline V and J ends were trimmed by 6 bases and 5 bases, with 19 bases remaining between them. This CDR3 reads CASRGLGGPLTGELFF. The CDR3 DNA is TGTGCCAGCAGGGGGTTAGGCGGGCCCCTAACCGGGGAGCTGTTTTTT.

This clone appeared a few times. The chain links TRBV2 to TRBJ2-2; tentative D call: TRBD1 (5 bases). The germline gives CDR1 SNHLY, CDR2 FYNNEI. The CDR3 has 13 residues. The CDR3, as DNA: TGTGCTTCAGGGTTGGAGAACACCGGGGAGCTGTTTTTT. It codes for CASGLENTGELFF. The entire variable domain, with the rest obtained from reference TRBV2 and TRBJ2-2, is as follows: EPEVTQTPSHQVTQMGQEVILRCVPISNHLYFYWYRQILGQKVEFLVSFYNNEISEKSEIFDDQFSVERPDGSNFTLKIRSTKLEDSAMYFCASGLENTGELFFGEGSRLTVL.